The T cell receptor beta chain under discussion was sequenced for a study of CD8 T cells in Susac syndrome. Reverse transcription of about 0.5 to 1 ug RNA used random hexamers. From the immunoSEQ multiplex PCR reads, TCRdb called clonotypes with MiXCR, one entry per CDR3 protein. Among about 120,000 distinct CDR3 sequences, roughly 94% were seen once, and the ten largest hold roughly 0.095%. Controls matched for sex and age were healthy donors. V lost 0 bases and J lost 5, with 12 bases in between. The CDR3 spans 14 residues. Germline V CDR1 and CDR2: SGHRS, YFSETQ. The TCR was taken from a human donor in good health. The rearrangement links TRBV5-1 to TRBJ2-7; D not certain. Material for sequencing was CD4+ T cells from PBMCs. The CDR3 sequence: CASSLALAPDEQYF. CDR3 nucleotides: TGCGCCAGCAGCTTGGCCTTGGCCCCGGACGAGCAGTACTTC.